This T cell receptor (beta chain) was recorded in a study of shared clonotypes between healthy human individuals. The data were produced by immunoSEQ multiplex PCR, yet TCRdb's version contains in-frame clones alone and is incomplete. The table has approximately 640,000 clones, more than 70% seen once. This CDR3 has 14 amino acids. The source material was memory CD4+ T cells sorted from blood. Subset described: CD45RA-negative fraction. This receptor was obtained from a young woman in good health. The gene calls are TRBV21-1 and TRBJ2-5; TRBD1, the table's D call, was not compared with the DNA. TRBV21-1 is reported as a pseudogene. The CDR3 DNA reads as TGTGCCAGCAGCACCCGGACAGGACAGGAGACCCAGTACTTC. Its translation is CASSTRTGQETQYF.